These 27 T cell receptor beta chains were sequenced from one sample in a study of T-cell reconstitution after alpha-beta-depleted transplantation in children. Preparing the TCRbeta library involved the use of unique molecular identifiers. MiXCR was run by TCRdb on the PCR reads, yielding one entry per CDR3 protein. The sample consists of a few hundred thousand distinct CDR3 sequences, 10% of them appearing once. The material sequenced was PBMCs from the stem cell graft donor, taken from the stem cell graft. The receptors were sampled from a human donor who donated a stem cell graft to a child with acute lymphoblastic leukemia.

This clonotype occurred a few times. V gene TRBV7-9 combines with J gene TRBJ2-2; 12 positions agree with TRBD2. The CDR3 covers 16 residues. J was trimmed by 7 bases and V by 5 bases; bases with no gene match: 8. Germline V gene sequence: CDR1 SEHNR, CDR2 FQNEAQ (reference sequence). The CDR3 protein is CASSPRLAGAGGELFF. CDR3 bases: TGTGCCAGCAGCCCCCGACTAGCGGGAGCCGGCGGGGAGCTGTTTTTT. The complete variable domain, with remaining parts taken from reference TRBV7-9 and TRBJ2-2, reads DTGVSQNPRHKITKRGQNVTFRCDPISEHNRLYWYRQTLGQGPEFLTYFQNEAQLEKSRLLSDRFSAERPKGSFSTLEIQRTEQGDSAMYLCASSPRLAGAGGELFFGEGSRLTVL.

This rearrangement joins TRBV21-1 to TRBJ2-1. TRBV21-1 is shown as a pseudogene. The CDR3 contains 17 residues. The CDR3 region is CASSKAAPFEWYNEQFF. Written as DNA, the CDR3 is TGTGCCAGCAGCAAAGCGGCACCGTTCGAATGGTACAATGAGCAGTTCTTC.

The V gene is TRBV12-3 or TRBV12-4, the J gene TRBJ1-5; D remains ambiguous. Trimming pared 0 bases from V and 5 bases from J, leaving 2 bases between. The CDR3 loop spans 12 amino acids. CDR3 DNA: TGTGCCAGCAGTTTAGCCGATCAGCCCCAGCATTTT. This sequence encodes CASSLADQPQHF.

This clonotype was seen at least ten times. This sequence joins TRBV4-2 and TRBJ1-1; D is perhaps TRBD1 (6 bases). The length of the CDR3 is 15 residues. Germline CDR1 is LGHNA and CDR2 is YNFKEQ. The V end was cut by 1 base, the J end by 7 bases, with 16 bases between. The CDR3 is CASSQAHGQKFEAFF. CDR3 DNA: TGTGCCAGCAGCCAAGCCCATGGACAGAAATTTGAAGCTTTCTTT.

The table lists this clonotype with a few counts. The CDR3 spells CSARPTEAFPLAGGASYEQYF. In DNA form, the CDR3 reads TGCAGTGCTAGACCGACAGAGGCCTTTCCTTTAGCGGGAGGGGCCTCCTACGAGCAGTACTTC. The chain joins TRBV20-1 to TRBJ2-7; TRBD2 matches 11 bases. This CDR3 has 21 amino acids. The J segment lost 0 bases and the V segment lost 2 bases, leaving 21 bases of the junction unmatched. Germline CDR1 DFQATT, CDR2 SNEGSKA (reference sequence).

The chain links TRBV7-9 to TRBJ1-2; the D gene is possibly TRBD1 (6 bases). The CDR3 covers 14 residues. V was pared by 5 bases and J by 4 bases, with 14 bases between. CDR1 and CDR2 (germline): SEHNR, FQNEAQ (reference sequence). CDR3 region: CASSPQGGAYGYTF. The CDR3 nucleotides read TGTGCCAGCAGCCCACAAGGGGGGGCCTATGGCTACACCTTC.

The chain is built from TRBV30 and TRBJ1-2; the match to TRBD1 covers 9 bases. Germline V gives CDR1 GTSNPN, CDR2 SVGIG (reference sequence). The CDR3 length is 13 residues. Trimming cost V 4 bases and J 5 bases; bases outside gene matches: 5. CDR3 protein: CAWKAGQGYGYTF. For the CDR3, the DNA is TGTGCCTGGAAGGCGGGACAGGGTTATGGCTACACCTTC.

This clonotype turned up a few times. The chain couples TRBV20-1 to TRBJ1-3; D remains unclear. CDR1 and CDR2 (germline): DFQATT, SNEGSKA (reference sequence). The CDR3 spans 13 residues. Trimming removed 6 bases at V and 1 base at J, with 10 bases between. Here the CDR3 DNA reads TGCAGTGCCGGGAAGGGTTCTGGAAACACCATATATTTT. Its protein product is CSAGKGSGNTIYF.

This clonotype showed up many times. The chain couples TRBV12-3 or TRBV12-4 to TRBJ2-1; the D is unclear. Trimming cost V 4 bases and J 8 bases, with 6 bases left between them. The CDR3 spans 11 residues. Here the CDR3 reads CASSSRDEQFF. The DNA of the CDR3 is TGTGCCAGCAGTTCCCGCGATGAGCAGTTCTTC.

In its sample, this clonotype was seen a few times. The chain combines TRBV20-1 with TRBJ2-7; possible D gene TRBD2, 6 bases. The CDR3 sequence is 13 residues long. Germline V gives CDR1 DFQATT, CDR2 SNEGSKA (reference sequence). Trimming took off 3 bases at V and 3 bases at J, with 12 bases between the two ends. The CDR3 protein is CSARLVAVYEQYF. For the CDR3, the DNA is TGCAGTGCTAGGTTGGTAGCGGTCTACGAGCAGTACTTC.

V usage is TRBV30 and J usage is TRBJ2-2; D is uncertain. The CDR3 extends over 13 amino acids. Trimming removed 4 bases from V and 2 bases from J, with 8 bases in between. Per the germline V gene, CDR1 is GTSNPN and CDR2 is SVGIG (reference sequence). The CDR3 nucleotides read TGTGCCTGGAATCGGAAAAACACCGGGGAGCTGTTTTTT. Encoded protein: CAWNRKNTGELFF.

This clonotype appeared a few times. The chain links TRBV12-3 or TRBV12-4 to TRBJ2-5; TRBD1 matches at 9 bases. V lost 4 bases to trimming and J lost 7 bases; unmatched junction nucleotides: 13. The CDR3 is made up of 16 amino acids. CDR3 sequence: CASSSWGQGGPGTQYF. The CDR3 DNA is TGTGCCAGCAGTTCGTGGGGACAGGGAGGCCCCGGGACCCAGTACTTC.

Comment on this clonotype: A much larger clone is a single base away; this may be a read error. The chain is built from TRBV16 and TRBJ2-1; D unclear. The CDR3 consists of 13 residues. CDR1 is KGHSY, CDR2 FQNENV, per germline. The CDR3 loop is CATSQDWDNEQFF. In DNA, the CDR3 is TGTGCCACCAGCCAAGATTGGGACAATGAGCAGTTCTTC.

This clonotype was detected many times. The chain is built from TRBV28 and TRBJ2-7; 9 bases are a match to TRBD1. V lost 7 bases to trimming and J lost 4 bases; unmatched junction nucleotides: 11. This CDR3 spans 15 amino acids. CDR1 MDHEN and CDR2 SYDVKM come from the germline V gene. The CDR3 is CASTTPYRGLYEQYF. In DNA form, the CDR3 reads TGTGCCAGCACAACGCCGTACAGGGGGCTATACGAGCAGTACTTC.

This chain links TRBV7-8 with TRBJ2-3; 7 positions agree with TRBD2. The junction had 10 bases not matched to a gene; V was cut back by 5 bases and J by 5 bases. Germline V gives CDR1 SGHVS, CDR2 FQNEAQ. The CDR3 length is 15 residues. The CDR3 region has the DNA TGTGCCAGCAGCACTCGACTAGCAAAGGGAGATACGCAGTATTTT. Translated: CASSTRLAKGDTQYF.

In its sample, this clonotype was seen a few times. The chain links TRBV10-1 to TRBJ2-3; 7 nucleotides align to TRBD1. The CDR3 spans 15 residues. Trimming took 2 bases from V and 0 from J; bases not matched to a gene: 2. The germline gives CDR1 WNHNN, CDR2 SYGVQD (reference sequence). CDR3 coding DNA: TGCGCCAGCAGTGAGGGGGACAGAAGCACAGATACGCAGTATTTT. Translated: CASSEGDRSTDTQYF.

This clonotype was seen ten or more times. The chain combines TRBV15 with TRBJ2-1; maybe TRBD2 (6 bases). From germline, CDR1 is LNHNV and CDR2 YYDKDF (reference sequence). The ends were cut back, 4 bases at V and 12 bases at J, with 19 bases in the middle. The CDR3 is 14 amino acids. CDR3 DNA: TGTGCCACCAGCATGGGGGGTTTCCATATTAGGCAGTTCTTC. This encodes CATSMGGFHIRQFF.

This clonotype turned up a few times. The chain uses TRBV20-1 and TRBJ1-1; the D gene is possibly TRBD1 (5 bases). V dropped 5 bases and J dropped 1 base, with 11 bases sitting between them. This CDR3 is built from 13 residues. Looked up from germline, CDR1 is DFQATT and CDR2 is SNEGSKA (reference sequence). CDR3 loop: CSARGAGNTEAFF. Written as DNA, the CDR3 is TGCAGTGCTCGGGGCGCAGGGAACACTGAAGCTTTCTTT.

V usage is TRBV30 and J usage is TRBJ2-1; D is undetermined. Looked up from germline, CDR1 is GTSNPN and CDR2 is SVGIG (reference sequence). The V gene lost 5 bases and the J gene lost 3 bases, with 5 bases spanning the gap. This CDR3 has 11 residues. CDR3 protein: CAWLDYNEQFF. As DNA, the CDR3 is TGTGCCTGGTTAGACTACAATGAGCAGTTCTTC.

This clonotype came up a few times. J is TRBJ1-1 and V is TRBV12-3 or TRBV12-4; a weak D match, TRBD1 (6 bases). The ends were cut back, 6 bases at V and 0 bases at J, with 11 bases in the middle. This CDR3 has 14 amino acids. As DNA, the CDR3 is TGTGCCAGCAGGCGGACAGCCATGAACACTGAAGCTTTCTTT. Protein product: CASRRTAMNTEAFF.

This clonotype turned up a few times. The J gene is TRBJ2-2, the V gene TRBV20-1; possible D gene TRBD1, 6 bases. The germline gives CDR1 DFQATT, CDR2 SNEGSKA (reference sequence). V lost 4 bases, J lost 12 bases, and 18 bases lay in between. This CDR3 is 13 amino acids long. The CDR3 spells CSAKGENGEKLFF. CDR3 bases: TGCAGTGCTAAGGGGGAAAATGGGGAGAAGCTGTTTTTT.

This chain connects TRBV7-6 to TRBJ1-4, with a weak D call TRBD1 (5 bases). CDR3 length: 14 amino acids. The germline V gene encodes CDR1 SGHVS and CDR2 FNYEAQ. V lost 3 bases and J lost 5, with 10 bases in between. The CDR3 here is CASSLGRENEKLFF. The CDR3 DNA follows: TGTGCCAGCAGCTTGGGCAGGGAGAATGAAAAACTGTTTTTT.

This clonotype turned up a few times. CDR3 region: CASSPGGGNYYGYTF. The CDR3 region has the DNA TGTGCCAGCAGTCCCGGTGGGGGGAACTACTATGGCTACACCTTC. The rearrangement links TRBV28 to TRBJ1-2, with a weak D call TRBD1 (5 bases). This CDR3 is built from 15 residues. Trimming took off 5 bases at V and 3 bases at J, with 16 bases between the two ends. Germline CDR1 and CDR2: MDHEN and SYDVKM.

The CDR3 spells CASSIGKAYEQYF. In nucleotides, the CDR3 is TGTGCCAGTAGTATCGGCAAGGCCTACGAGCAGTACTTC. This sequence joins TRBV19 and TRBJ2-7; D is unclear. V shed 3 bases and J shed 2 bases, with 8 bases lying between them. There are 13 residues in the CDR3. Germline V gene lookup returns CDR1 LNHDA and CDR2 SQIVND (reference sequence). Full variable domain (missing parts from reference TRBV19 and TRBJ2-7): DGGITQSPKYLFRKEGQNVTLSCEQNLNHDAMYWYRQDPGQGLRLIYYSQIVNDFQKGDIAEGYSVSREKKESFPLTVTSAQKNPTAFYLCASSIGKAYEQYFGPGTRLTVT.

This chain connects TRBV6-1 to TRBJ1-2; a possible D gene is TRBD1 (6 bases). The ends were cut back, 6 bases at V and 5 bases at J, with 16 bases in the middle. Per germline, CDR1 MNHNS and CDR2 SASEGT. CDR3 size: 14 residues. CDR3 region: CASRRTAPGYGYTF. The CDR3 bases are TGTGCCAGCAGACGGACAGCCCCGGGGTATGGCTACACCTTC.

This clonotype appeared a few times. The chain recombines TRBV5-1 with TRBJ2-6; TRBD1 aligns across 12 bases. J gave up 2 bases and V 4 bases, and 10 bases lay outside the gene matches. This CDR3 is 19 amino acids long. Germline values: CDR1 SGHRS, CDR2 YFSETQ. CDR3 sequence: CASSMGQGAPLPGANVLTF. In DNA form, the CDR3 reads TGCGCCAGCAGCATGGGACAGGGGGCGCCCTTACCTGGGGCCAACGTCCTGACTTTC.

This clonotype showed up just a few times. The chain is built from TRBV7-9 and TRBJ1-2; D is unresolved. V lost 2 bases, J lost 2 bases, and 9 bases lay in between. The CDR3 is 14 amino acids. Germline-derived CDR1 and CDR2 are SEHNR and FQNEAQ (reference sequence). CDR3 region: CASSLSNGNYGYTF. As DNA, the CDR3 is TGTGCCAGCAGCTTATCCAACGGGAACTATGGCTACACCTTC.